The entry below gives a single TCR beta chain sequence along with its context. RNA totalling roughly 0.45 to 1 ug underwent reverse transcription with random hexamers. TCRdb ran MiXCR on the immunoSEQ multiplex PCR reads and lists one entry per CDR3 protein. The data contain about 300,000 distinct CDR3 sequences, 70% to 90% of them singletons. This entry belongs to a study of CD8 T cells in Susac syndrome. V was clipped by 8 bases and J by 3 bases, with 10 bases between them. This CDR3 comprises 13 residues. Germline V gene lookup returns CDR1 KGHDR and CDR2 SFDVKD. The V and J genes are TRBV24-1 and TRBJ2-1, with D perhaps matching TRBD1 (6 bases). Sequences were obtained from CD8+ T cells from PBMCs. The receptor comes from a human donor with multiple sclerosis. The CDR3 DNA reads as TGTGCCACCAAGGGGGACAACTACAATGAGCAGTTCTTC. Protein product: CATKGDNYNEQFF.